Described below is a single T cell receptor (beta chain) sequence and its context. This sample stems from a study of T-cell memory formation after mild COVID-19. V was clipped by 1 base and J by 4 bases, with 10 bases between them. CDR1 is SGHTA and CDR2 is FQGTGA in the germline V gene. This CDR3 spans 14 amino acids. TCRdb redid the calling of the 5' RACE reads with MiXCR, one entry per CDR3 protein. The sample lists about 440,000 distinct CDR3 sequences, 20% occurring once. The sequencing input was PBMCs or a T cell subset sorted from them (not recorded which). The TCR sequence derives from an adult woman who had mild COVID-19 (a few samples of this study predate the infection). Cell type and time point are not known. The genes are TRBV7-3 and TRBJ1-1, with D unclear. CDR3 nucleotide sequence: TGTGCCAGCAGCTTAAGTGGAATAGGCACTGAAGCTTTCTTT. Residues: CASSLSGIGTEAFF.